The 4 T cell receptor beta chains presented below share a single source sample, sequenced in a study of blood T cell repertoires in COVID-19. The method was immunoSEQ multiplex PCR; TCRdb's version includes in-frame clones alone and lacks a portion of them. The repertoire has tens of thousands of clones, roughly 83% of them found once; the top ten carry 40% to 60%. The sequencing sample was made of peripheral blood. The receptors derive from a man aged 65 to 79 with acute or convalescent COVID-19.

The chain combines TRBV10-2 with TRBJ2-6, with 12 bases lining up with TRBD2. The CDR3 has 17 amino acids. V shed 6 bases and J 0 bases; nucleotides not matched to a gene: 3. Germline loops: CDR1 WSHSY, CDR2 SAAADI. This CDR3 reads CASRPTSGSSGANVLTF. The CDR3 DNA reads as TGCGCCAGCAGGCCGACTAGCGGGAGCTCTGGGGCCAACGTCCTGACTTTC.

The rearrangement links TRBV18 to TRBJ1-6, with D possibly matching TRBD1 (6 bases). Per the germline V gene, CDR1 is KGHSH and CDR2 is LQKENI. The CDR3 contains 15 residues. Trimming pared 1 base from V and 9 bases from J, leaving 13 bases between. In DNA form, the CDR3 reads TGTGCCAGCTCACCACGGACAGCGTTAAGTTCACCCCTCCACTTT. This sequence encodes CASSPRTALSSPLHF.

V usage is TRBV29-1 and J usage is TRBJ2-4, with a weak D call TRBD2 (6 bases). V was shortened by 3 bases and J by 7 bases, with 13 bases between the two germline ends. Looked up from germline, CDR1 is SQVTM and CDR2 is ANQGSEA. The CDR3 length is 13 residues. CDR3: CSVDEGRGNIQYF. The CDR3 DNA follows: TGCAGCGTTGATGAGGGACGGGGGAACATTCAGTACTTC.

V usage is TRBV29-1 and J usage is TRBJ1-1, with TRBD1 as a possible D gene (6 bases). The V end lost 2 bases, the J end lost 5 bases, and 15 bases lay between the germline ends. CDR1 and CDR2 (germline): SQVTM, ANQGSEA. CDR3 length: 14 residues. This CDR3 reads CSVESGGYGTEAFF. The CDR3, as DNA: TGCAGCGTTGAATCGGGGGGCTATGGGACTGAAGCTTTCTTT.